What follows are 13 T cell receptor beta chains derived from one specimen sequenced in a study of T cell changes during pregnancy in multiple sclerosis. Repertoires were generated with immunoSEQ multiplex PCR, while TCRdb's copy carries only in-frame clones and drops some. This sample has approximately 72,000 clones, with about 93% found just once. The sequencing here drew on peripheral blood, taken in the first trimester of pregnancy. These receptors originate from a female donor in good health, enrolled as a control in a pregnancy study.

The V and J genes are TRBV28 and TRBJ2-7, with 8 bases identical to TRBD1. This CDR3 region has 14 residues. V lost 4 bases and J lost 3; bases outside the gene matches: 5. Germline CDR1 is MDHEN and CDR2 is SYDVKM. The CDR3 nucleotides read TGTGCCAGCAGTTCTCAGGGGGCGTTCTACGAGCAGTACTTC. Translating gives CASSSQGAFYEQYF.

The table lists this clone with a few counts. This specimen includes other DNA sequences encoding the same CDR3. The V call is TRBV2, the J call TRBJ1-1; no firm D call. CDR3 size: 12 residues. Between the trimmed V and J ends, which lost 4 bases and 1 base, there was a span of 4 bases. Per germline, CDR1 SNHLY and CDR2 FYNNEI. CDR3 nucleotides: TGTGCCAGCAGTGTTCAGAACACTGAAGCTTTCTTT. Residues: CASSVQNTEAFF.

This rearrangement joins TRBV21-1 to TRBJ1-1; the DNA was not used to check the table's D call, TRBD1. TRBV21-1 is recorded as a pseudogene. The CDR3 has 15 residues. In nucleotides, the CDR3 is TGTGCCAGCAGCCTTCTGACAGGAGTGAACACTGAAGCTTTCTTT. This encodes CASSLLTGVNTEAFF.

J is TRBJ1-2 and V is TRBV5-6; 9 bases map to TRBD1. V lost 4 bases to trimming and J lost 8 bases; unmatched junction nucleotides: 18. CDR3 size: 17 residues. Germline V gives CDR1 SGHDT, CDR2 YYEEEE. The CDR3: CASSPLGNRGLPGGYTF. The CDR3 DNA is TGTGCCAGCAGCCCCCTGGGGAACAGGGGGCTGCCTGGCGGCTACACCTTC.

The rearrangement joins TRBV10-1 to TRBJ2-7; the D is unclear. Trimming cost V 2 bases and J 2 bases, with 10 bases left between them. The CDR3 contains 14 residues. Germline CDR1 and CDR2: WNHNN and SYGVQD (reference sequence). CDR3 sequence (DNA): TGCGCCAGCAGTGAGACCGGGTTTGCCTACGAGCAGTACTTC. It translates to CASSETGFAYEQYF.

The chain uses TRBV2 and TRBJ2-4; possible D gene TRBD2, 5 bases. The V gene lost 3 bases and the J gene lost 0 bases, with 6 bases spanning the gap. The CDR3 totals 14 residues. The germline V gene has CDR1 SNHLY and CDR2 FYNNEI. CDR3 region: CASSDGLAKNIQYF. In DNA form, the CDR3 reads TGTGCCAGCAGTGACGGACTAGCCAAAAACATTCAGTACTTC. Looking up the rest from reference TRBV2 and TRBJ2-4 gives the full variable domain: EPEVTQTPSHQVTQMGQEVILRCVPISNHLYFYWYRQILGQKVEFLVSFYNNEISEKSEIFDDQFSVERPDGSNFTLKIRSTKLEDSAMYFCASSDGLAKNIQYFGAGTRLSVL.

CDR3 amino acids: CASTPTGVTGELFF. CDR3 coding DNA: TGTGCCAGTACCCCGACAGGGGTGACCGGGGAGCTGTTTTTT. The J gene is TRBJ2-2, the V gene TRBV19, with 8 nucleotides matching TRBD1. V shed 7 bases, J shed 5 bases, and the junction held 6 bases outside the gene matches. The CDR3 has 14 amino acids. The germline CDR1 and CDR2 sequences are LNHDA and SQIVND (reference sequence).

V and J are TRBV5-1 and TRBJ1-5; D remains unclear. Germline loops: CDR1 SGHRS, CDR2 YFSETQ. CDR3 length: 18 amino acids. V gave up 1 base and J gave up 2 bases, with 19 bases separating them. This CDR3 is CASSLTRPLKRGNQPQHF. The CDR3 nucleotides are TGCGCCAGCAGCTTGACTCGGCCGCTCAAGAGGGGCAATCAGCCCCAGCATTTT. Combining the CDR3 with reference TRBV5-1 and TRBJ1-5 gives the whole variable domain KAGVTQTPRYLIKTRGQQVTLSCSPISGHRSVSWYQQTPGQGLQFLFEYFSETQRNKGNFPGRFSGRQFSNSRSEMNVSTLELGDSALYLCASSLTRPLKRGNQPQHFGDGTRLSIL.

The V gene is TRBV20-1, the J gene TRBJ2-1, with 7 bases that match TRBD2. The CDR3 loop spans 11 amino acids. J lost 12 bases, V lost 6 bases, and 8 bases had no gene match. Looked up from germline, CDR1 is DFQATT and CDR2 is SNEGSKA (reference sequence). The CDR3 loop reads CSAGAGLVQFF. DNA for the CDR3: TGCAGTGCAGGGGCAGGACTAGTGCAGTTCTTC.

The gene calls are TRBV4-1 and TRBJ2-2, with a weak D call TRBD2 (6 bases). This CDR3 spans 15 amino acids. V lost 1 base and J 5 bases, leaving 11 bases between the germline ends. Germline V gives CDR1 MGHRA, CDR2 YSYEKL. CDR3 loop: CASSQAGAGTGELFF. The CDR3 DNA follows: TGCGCCAGCAGCCAAGCCGGGGCGGGGACCGGGGAGCTGTTTTTT.

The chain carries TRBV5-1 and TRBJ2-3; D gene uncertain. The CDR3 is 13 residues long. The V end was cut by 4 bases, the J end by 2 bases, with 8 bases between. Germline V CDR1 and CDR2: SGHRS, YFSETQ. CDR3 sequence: CASSVTFTDTQYF. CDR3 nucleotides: TGCGCCAGCAGCGTAACTTTCACAGATACGCAGTATTTT.

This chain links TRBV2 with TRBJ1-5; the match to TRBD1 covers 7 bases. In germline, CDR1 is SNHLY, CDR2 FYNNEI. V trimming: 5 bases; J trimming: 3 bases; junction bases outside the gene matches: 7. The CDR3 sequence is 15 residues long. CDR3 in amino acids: CASSRWTGPNQPQHF. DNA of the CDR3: TGTGCCAGCAGTCGATGGACAGGACCCAATCAGCCCCAGCATTTT.

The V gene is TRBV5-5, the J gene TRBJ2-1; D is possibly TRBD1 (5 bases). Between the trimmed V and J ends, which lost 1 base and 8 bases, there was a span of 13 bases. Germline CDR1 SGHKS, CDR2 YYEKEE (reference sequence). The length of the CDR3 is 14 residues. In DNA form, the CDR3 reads TGTGCCAGCAGCTTGAACCAGGGAAGGGATGAGCAGTTCTTC. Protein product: CASSLNQGRDEQFF.